This is a list of T cell receptor beta chains from one sample in a study of metastatic and nonmetastatic thyroid tumors. TCRdb reprocessed the PCR reads via MiXCR. The profile shows approximately 16,000 clones, roughly a third of them singletons. The sequenced sample was tumor tissue. These TCRs come from a male donor with papillary thyroid cancer or a benign thyroid nodule (not recorded which). Some clones in this sample may be carry-over from other donors' samples. Both conserved end residues are part of each CDR3. A D gene is named only where the DNA matches it firmly. The size field is filled for only some rows; it gives once, few, many or a size class.

len: 15
d_gene: NA
v_gene: TRBV6-1
abundance: few
j_gene: TRBJ2-7
CDR3aa: CASSEAQDSSYEQYF
CDR3nt: TGTGCCAGCAGTGAAGCACAAGACAGCTCCTACGAGCAGTACTTC

len: 15
d_gene: TRBD2
v_gene: TRBV28
abundance: many
j_gene: TRBJ2-3
CDR3aa: CASSPGTSVTDTQYF
CDR3nt: TGTGCCAGCAGCCCCGGGACTAGCGTAACAGATACGCAGTATTTT

len: 15
d_gene: TRBD2
v_gene: TRBV4-2
abundance: many
j_gene: TRBJ2-5
CDR3aa: CASSQERGGQETQYF
CDR3nt: TGTGCCAGCAGCCAAGAGCGGGGGGGCCAAGAGACCCAGTACTTC

len: 16
d_gene: NA
v_gene: TRBV5-1
abundance: medium-sized
j_gene: TRBJ1-6
CDR3aa: CASSPGPRTSNSPLHF
CDR3nt: TGCGCCAGCAGCCCGGGACCGAGAACCTCCAATTCACCCCTCCACTTT

len: 14
d_gene: TRBD1
v_gene: TRBV7-9
abundance: medium-sized
j_gene: TRBJ1-2
CDR3aa: CASSSQGIPYGYTF
CDR3nt: TGTGCCAGCAGCTCACAGGGGATCCCCTATGGCTACACCTTC

len: 16
d_gene: TRBD1
v_gene: TRBV7-9
abundance: medium-sized
j_gene: TRBJ2-6
CDR3aa: CASRPGQNSGANVLTF
CDR3nt: TGTGCCAGCAGACCGGGACAGAACTCTGGGGCCAACGTCCTGACTTTC

len: 13
d_gene: NA
v_gene: TRBV3-1
abundance: NA
j_gene: TRBJ2-7
CDR3aa: CASSQTRDNEQYF
CDR3nt: TGTGCCAGCAGCCAGACCCGGGACAACGAGCAGTACTTC

len: 13
d_gene: NA
v_gene: TRBV28
abundance: NA
j_gene: TRBJ2-7
CDR3aa: CASRKQGSYEQYF
CDR3nt: TGTGCCAGCAGAAAACAGGGATCCTACGAGCAGTACTTC

len: 16
d_gene: TRBD2
v_gene: TRBV28
abundance: many
j_gene: TRBJ2-1
CDR3aa: CASSSMGSGTSGREFF
CDR3nt: TGTGCCAGCAGTAGTATGGGTTCCGGGACTAGCGGTCGTGAGTTCTTC

len: 14
d_gene: TRBD1
v_gene: TRBV7-3
abundance: once
j_gene: TRBJ2-7
CDR3aa: CASSLGGQGHEQYF
CDR3nt: TGTGCCAGCAGCTTGGGGGGACAGGGCCACGAGCAGTACTTC

len: 14
d_gene: NA
v_gene: TRBV10-3
abundance: many
j_gene: TRBJ1-5
CDR3aa: CAISERGSNQPQHF
CDR3nt: TGTGCCATCAGTGAAAGGGGGAGCAATCAGCCCCAGCATTTT

len: 15
d_gene: TRBD2
v_gene: TRBV27
abundance: NA
j_gene: TRBJ2-7
CDR3aa: CASTSGRRGAYEQYF
CDR3nt: TGTGCCAGCACTAGCGGGAGGAGGGGCGCCTACGAGCAGTACTTC

len: 15
d_gene: NA
v_gene: TRBV27
abundance: few
j_gene: TRBJ1-2
CDR3aa: CASSWYPREMSGYTF
CDR3nt: TGTGCCAGCAGTTGGTACCCCAGGGAGATGTCTGGCTACACCTTC

len: 14
d_gene: TRBD2
v_gene: TRBV20-1
abundance: many
j_gene: TRBJ2-5
CDR3aa: CSARGDGWQETQYF
CDR3nt: TGCAGTGCTCGGGGGGATGGTTGGCAAGAGACCCAGTACTTC

len: 15
d_gene: TRBD1
v_gene: TRBV3-1
abundance: many
j_gene: TRBJ2-3
CDR3aa: CASSRGQGRTDTQYF
CDR3nt: TGTGCCAGCAGCCGTGGACAGGGGAGAACAGATACGCAGTATTTT

len: 12
d_gene: NA
v_gene: TRBV27
abundance: many
j_gene: TRBJ1-6
CDR3aa: CASSRSGSPLHF
CDR3nt: TGTGCCAGCAGTCGCTCAGGGTCACCCCTCCACTTT

len: 13
d_gene: NA
v_gene: TRBV3-1
abundance: many
j_gene: TRBJ2-7
CDR3aa: CASSQVLSGHKRF
CDR3nt: TGTGCCAGCAGCCAAGTGCTTTCAGGACACAAAAGGTTC

len: 14
d_gene: NA
v_gene: TRBV5-1
abundance: NA
j_gene: TRBJ2-7
CDR3aa: CASSLVPQAYEQYF
CDR3nt: TGCGCCAGCAGCTTGGTACCCCAGGCCTACGAGCAGTACTTC

len: 18
d_gene: TRBD1
v_gene: TRBV12-3/TRBV12-4
abundance: few
j_gene: TRBJ1-3
CDR3aa: CASSLVGQFYTSGNTIYF
CDR3nt: TGTGCCAGCAGTTTGGTGGGACAGTTTTACACCTCTGGAAACACCATATATTTT

len: 11
d_gene: NA
v_gene: TRBV5-1
abundance: NA
j_gene: TRBJ2-1
CDR3aa: CASAANDEQFF
CDR3nt: TGCGCCAGCGCAGCGAACGATGAGCAGTTCTTC

len: 18
d_gene: NA
v_gene: TRBV12-3/TRBV12-4
abundance: few
j_gene: TRBJ2-3
CDR3aa: CASSFGMGDQSLSDTQYF
CDR3nt: TGTGCCAGCAGTTTCGGAATGGGGGACCAGAGCTTATCAGATACGCAGTATTTT

len: 16
d_gene: TRBD1
v_gene: TRBV4-2
abundance: NA
j_gene: TRBJ1-2
CDR3aa: CGSSQEGDRAAYGYTF
CDR3nt: TGTGGAAGCAGCCAAGAAGGGGACAGGGCCGCCTATGGCTACACCTTC

len: 16
d_gene: TRBD2
v_gene: TRBV5-4
abundance: many
j_gene: TRBJ2-1
CDR3aa: CASSLDIAGGSHEQFF
CDR3nt: TGTGCCAGCAGCTTGGACATAGCGGGAGGCTCCCATGAGCAGTTCTTC

len: 15
d_gene: NA
v_gene: TRBV11-2
abundance: NA
j_gene: TRBJ2-1
CDR3aa: CASSLDRGHHNEQFF
CDR3nt: TGTGCCAGCAGCTTAGATCGGGGACATCACAATGAGCAGTTCTTC

len: 12
d_gene: NA
v_gene: TRBV2
abundance: medium-sized
j_gene: TRBJ2-3
CDR3aa: CASSDGGDTQYF
CDR3nt: TGTGCCAGCAGTGATGGGGGAGATACGCAGTATTTT

len: 14
d_gene: NA
v_gene: TRBV19
abundance: many
j_gene: TRBJ2-5
CDR3aa: CASSTNRDKETQYF
CDR3nt: TGTGCCAGTAGTACTAACAGGGATAAAGAGACCCAGTACTTC